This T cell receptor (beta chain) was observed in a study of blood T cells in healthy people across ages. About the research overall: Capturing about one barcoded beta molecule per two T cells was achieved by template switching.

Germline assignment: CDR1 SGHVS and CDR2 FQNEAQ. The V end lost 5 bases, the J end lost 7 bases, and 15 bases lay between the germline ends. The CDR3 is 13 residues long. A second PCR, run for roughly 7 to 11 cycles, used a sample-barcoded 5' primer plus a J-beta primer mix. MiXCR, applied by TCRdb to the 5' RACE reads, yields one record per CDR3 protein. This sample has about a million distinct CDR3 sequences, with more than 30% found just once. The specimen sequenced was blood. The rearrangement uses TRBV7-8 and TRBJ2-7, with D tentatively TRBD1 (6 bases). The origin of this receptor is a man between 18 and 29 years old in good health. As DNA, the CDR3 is TGTGCCAGCAGCCTCAACGGGGACAATGAGCAGTACTTC. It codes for CASSLNGDNEQYF.